Sequencing of this T cell receptor beta chain was carried out in a study of graft-versus-host responses after intestinal transplantation. The overall study: Uniformly, recipients were administered anti-thymocyte globulin induction with subsequent tacrolimus and steroids for approximately three years. Study-level points and caveats: After transplant, early declines in HvG clones were associated with peak levels of circulating GvH clones. GvH clones appeared in recipient marrow, some first in ileum or blood. Graft-donor T cell macrochimerism coincided with high graft-versus-host to host-versus-graft clonal ratios in allografts.

Notes on this clone: The target antigen is unknown.

Using immunoSEQ multiplex PCR, the repertoire was profiled, and TCRdb retains in-frame clones only, with some absent. Here the sample spans 74,000 or so clones, approximately 92% being singletons. The sequence came from a human patient who received an intestinal transplant, so some T cells may come from the graft donor. The sample in question was PBMCs, obtained 98 days after intestinal transplantation.

CDR3 DNA sequence: TGTGCTAGTGGTTTTGGGACTAGCGGGATAGATGAGCAGTTCTTC. Translated, it gives CASGFGTSGIDEQFF. The rearrangement links TRBV12-5 to TRBJ2-1; 13 bases map to TRBD2. The junction had 4 bases not matched to a gene; V was cut back by 3 bases and J by 8 bases. The germline V gene has CDR1 LGHNT and CDR2 FRNRAP. CDR3 size: 15 residues.